The TCR beta chain described here comes from a study of cytomegalovirus exposure and HLA in healthy donors. V was shortened by 3 bases and J by 3 bases, with 13 bases between the two germline ends. CDR1 SGHRS and CDR2 YFSETQ come from the germline V gene. The CDR3 extends over 14 amino acids. To note about this clone: Its matching antigen is unknown.

A multiplex PCR was run with 60 Vbeta primers and 13 Jbeta primers. Libraries were prepared by immunoSEQ multiplex PCR; TCRdb keeps only in-frame clonotypes and omits some of them. The sample yields 100,000 to 150,000 clones, over 70% seen once. General study points: Presence/absence analyses assumed roughly uniform sequencing depth across donors, which may not hold. A few chains tied to CMV proved CMV antigen-specific in vitro. Researchers catalogued roughly 150 TCR beta chains as cytomegalovirus-associated. Prior analysis indicated that the majority of TCR beta V segments exhibited productivity approximately 90% or approximately 30% of the time.

The sequence was collected from an older woman in good health and CMV-seropositive. The sequencing sample was made of PBMCs. V usage is TRBV5-1 and J usage is TRBJ2-7, with D maybe TRBD1 (5 bases). CDR3 amino acids: CASSSALGLYEQYF. The CDR3 bases are TGCGCCAGCAGCTCCGCCTTGGGGCTCTACGAGCAGTACTTC.